This T cell receptor (beta chain) was recovered during a study of CD8 T cells in ankylosing spondylitis. Study-level points and caveats: Ankylosing spondylitis blood seemed to carry a telltale TCR beta motif made of several highly homologous variants.

TCRdb re-analysed the 5' RACE reads in MiXCR, keeping a single row per CDR3 protein. The profile shows just under 550,000 distinct CDR3 sequences, roughly 13% of them singletons. J was trimmed by 7 bases and V by 5 bases; bases with no gene match: 10. From germline, CDR1 is LGHDT and CDR2 YNNKEL (reference sequence). The CDR3 extends over 14 amino acids. Points on this clonotype: Its target is unknown.

The material sequenced was blood, either unsorted or a sorted T cell fraction (not recorded which). This TCR came from a male donor with ankylosing spondylitis. The chain is built from TRBV3-1 and TRBJ1-2, with 7 bases fitting TRBD1. The CDR3 DNA follows: TGTGCCAGCAGCAACCCCCAGACAGGGAGTGGCTACACCTTC. Residues: CASSNPQTGSGYTF.